The next 26 T cell receptor beta chains were all read from a single sample in a study of CD8+CD57+ T cells in acquired aplastic anemia. TCR beta VDJ combinations and CDR3 sequences were profiled from genomic DNA. TCRdb redid the calling of the reads with MiXCR, one entry per CDR3 protein. The data contain about 220,000 distinct CDR3 sequences, more than 40% of them seen just once; the ten biggest clones take up about 7.8%. Selection for sequencing was limited to patients who had shown CD8+CD57+ cell expansion by flow cytometry. The sample comprised sorted CD4+, CD8+, or CD8+CD57+ T cells (not recorded which) from PBMCs. Receptor source: a human donor with aplastic anemia.

This clonotype has a count of ten or more. The CDR3 DNA is TGCAGCGTTGTTCCTTCGGGGGAGCCTGGAAACACCATATATTTT. Its protein product is CSVVPSGEPGNTIYF. The V call is TRBV29-1, the J call TRBJ1-3; tentative D call: TRBD1 (5 bases). The germline gives CDR1 SQVTM, CDR2 ANQGSEA. The CDR3 is made up of 15 amino acids. Deletions cut 4 bases from V and 2 bases from J, with 15 bases between.

With respect to this clonotype: It may be a read error: a sequence one base away is much more abundant. V gene TRBV6-4 combines with J gene TRBJ2-1, with a possible D match to TRBD1 (7 bases). Deletions cut 6 bases from V and 7 bases from J, with 16 bases between. This CDR3 spans 14 amino acids. The germline gives CDR1 MRHNA, CDR2 SNTAGT. DNA for the CDR3: TGTGCCAGCAGCTCCGGGGCAGGGGGGAATGAGCAGTTCTTC. Protein product: CASSSGAGGNEQFF.

The rearrangement uses TRBV2 and TRBJ1-2; a weak D match, TRBD1 (6 bases). In germline, CDR1 is SNHLY, CDR2 FYNNEI. V was pared by 3 bases and J by 4 bases, with 15 bases between. The CDR3 extends over 15 amino acids. CDR3 nucleotide sequence: TGTGCCAGCAGTGAGGGTACTACAGGGACCTATGGCTACACCTTC. Protein product: CASSEGTTGTYGYTF.

This rearrangement joins TRBV2 to TRBJ2-1; D gene unclear. In germline, CDR1 is SNHLY, CDR2 FYNNEI. V was clipped by 6 bases and J by 5 bases, with 11 bases between them. The CDR3 length is 13 residues. CDR3 nucleotide sequence: TGTGCCAGCAGCGTTTCCCCCGACAATGAGCAGTTCTTC. As protein: CASSVSPDNEQFF.

This clonotype was counted only a few times. This rearrangement joins TRBV29-1 to TRBJ2-2, with D unresolved. Germline values: CDR1 SQVTM, CDR2 ANQGSEA. V was shortened by 6 bases and J by 6 bases, with 20 bases between the two germline ends. CDR3 length: 15 amino acids. CDR3 loop: CSVLALGNLAGELFF. The CDR3 DNA sequence: TGCAGCGTCTTAGCTTTGGGTAATCTTGCCGGGGAGCTGTTTTTT.

The table lists this clonotype with many counts. The chain combines TRBV4-1 with TRBJ1-2, with a possible D match to TRBD1 (6 bases). Germline CDR1 reads MGHRA; CDR2 reads YSYEKL. CDR3 size: 14 residues. Between the trimmed V and J ends, which lost 0 bases and 6 bases, there was a span of 11 bases. The CDR3 bases are TGCGCCAGCAGCCAAGAAACGGGGGGCCATGGCTACACCTTC. Protein: CASSQETGGHGYTF.

This clonotype was seen repeatedly, ten times or more. The chain links TRBV4-3 to TRBJ1-2, with 8 bases that match TRBD1. The germline gives CDR1 LGHNA, CDR2 YSLEER. Germline trimming cut 0 bases from V and 8 bases from J; bases unmatched to any gene: 8. The CDR3 loop spans 15 amino acids. The CDR3 DNA reads as TGCGCCAGCAGCCAAGATTTCGGACAGGGAGTCGGCTACACCTTC. Translated, it gives CASSQDFGQGVGYTF.

A few counts support this clonotype. The chain is built from TRBV24-1 and TRBJ2-3; 10 bases are shared with TRBD2. The trim removed 10 bases at V and 6 bases at J, leaving 12 bases unmatched. CDR1 KGHDR and CDR2 SFDVKD come from the germline V gene. The CDR3 runs 15 residues. The CDR3 protein is CATPDKRGGSDTQYF. Here the CDR3 DNA reads TGTGCCACACCTGACAAGCGGGGGGGCTCGGATACGCAGTATTTT.

This chain connects TRBV24-1 to TRBJ1-5; D not certain. CDR1 and CDR2 from the germline V gene are KGHDR and SFDVKD. The CDR3 is 11 residues long. Deletions cut 10 bases from V and 5 bases from J, with 8 bases between. The DNA for the CDR3 is TGTGCCACGGGCATCGATCAGCCCCAGCATTTT. Amino acids: CATGIDQPQHF.

The CDR3 bases are TGCAGCGTCGACAGGGCGGATACTGAAGCTTTCTTT. Protein sequence: CSVDRADTEAFF. V gene TRBV29-1 combines with J gene TRBJ1-1; 7 bases are a match to TRBD1. With 6 bases clipped from V and 5 bases from J, the junction kept 6 bases outside the gene matches. In germline, CDR1 is SQVTM, CDR2 ANQGSEA. The CDR3 runs 12 residues.

This clonotype has more than one count but fewer than ten. A much larger clone sits a single nucleotide away, making a read error possible. Since no conserved phenylalanine or tryptophan closes the CDR3, a read error is the likely cause. V gene TRBV20-1 combines with J gene TRBJ2-2; TRBD2 aligns across 7 bases. The V and J ends lost 0 bases and 6 bases, in that order; junction bases with no gene match: 4. This CDR3 contains 14 residues. The germline V gene encodes CDR1 DFQATT and CDR2 SNEGSKA (reference sequence). The CDR3 DNA reads TGCAGTGCTAGAGAACCGCGGGAGTCCGGGGAGCTGTTTCTT. It codes for CSAREPRESGELFL.

This clonotype was counted a single time. A much larger clone lies one base from this, so it may be a read error. This chain joins TRBV4-3 and TRBJ2-7; weak D call: TRBD1 (5 bases). CDR3 length: 13 residues. The germline V gene has CDR1 LGHNA and CDR2 YSLEER. As DNA, the CDR3 is TGCGCCAGCAGCCAAGATGGGGCCTACGAGCGGTACTTC. This translates into CASSQDGAYERYF.

V is TRBV27 and J is TRBJ1-4; TRBD1 is a possible D gene (6 bases). Per the germline V gene, CDR1 is MNHEY and CDR2 is SMNVEV (reference sequence). This CDR3 is built from 17 residues. V dropped 5 bases and J dropped 3 bases, with 19 bases sitting between them. CDR3 bases: TGTGCCAGCAGTCCTAAAGGCAGGGGCTGGGCTAATGAAAAACTGTTTTTT. Protein: CASSPKGRGWANEKLFF.

The gene calls are TRBV15 and TRBJ2-7; the match to TRBD1 covers 8 bases. After removal of 1 base from V and 3 bases from J, the junction contained 2 bases not matched to a gene. This CDR3 has 14 amino acids. The V gene's germline CDR1 is LNHNV and CDR2 YYDKDF (reference sequence). DNA for the CDR3: TGTGCCACCAGCAGAGGGACAGGGCTCTACGAGCAGTACTTC. As protein: CATSRGTGLYEQYF.

V usage is TRBV12-3 or TRBV12-4 and J usage is TRBJ1-1; possible D gene TRBD1, 6 bases. V lost 6 bases, J lost 10 bases, and 18 bases lay in between. This CDR3 has 13 residues. DNA of the CDR3: TGTGCCAGCAGCCTAGCTCTGGGGGCGGGAGCTTTCTTT. Protein sequence: CASSLALGAGAFF.

This clonotype was observed a few times. The V gene is TRBV7-9, the J gene TRBJ2-7; no clear D. Germline CDR1 SEHNR, CDR2 FQNEAQ (reference sequence). The CDR3 runs 14 residues. The germline V and J ends were trimmed by 3 bases and 2 bases, with 11 bases remaining between them. CDR3 nucleotides: TGTGCCAGCAGCTTGGACCTCAGAACCTACGAGCAGTACTTC. This sequence encodes CASSLDLRTYEQYF. The full variable domain, in which reference TRBV7-9 and TRBJ2-7 provide the parts outside the CDR3, is DTGVSQNPRHKITKRGQNVTFRCDPISEHNRLYWYRQTLGQGPEFLTYFQNEAQLEKSRLLSDRFSAERPKGSFSTLEIQRTEQGDSAMYLCASSLDLRTYEQYFGPGTRLTVT.

The V call is TRBV6-4, the J call TRBJ1-1; no reliable D call. Germline values: CDR1 MRHNA, CDR2 SNTAGT. With 5 bases removed from V and 1 base from J, the gap between germline ends came to 14 bases. CDR3 length: 15 amino acids. The CDR3 DNA reads TGTGCCAGCAGTCTGGATTACTTGGCGAACACTGAAGCTTTCTTT. It yields the protein CASSLDYLANTEAFF.

CDR3 sequence: CASRITGDRGNTIYF. Here the CDR3 DNA reads TGTGCCAGCAGGATAACAGGGGATAGAGGAAACACCATATATTTT. V usage is TRBV6-1 and J usage is TRBJ1-3; 7 nucleotides match TRBD1. This CDR3 spans 15 amino acids. The V gene end was trimmed by 6 bases and the J gene end by 4 bases; junction bases not matched to a gene: 9. CDR1 MNHNS and CDR2 SASEGT come from the germline V gene.

The V call is TRBV19, the J call TRBJ2-3, with unresolved D. V was cut by 0 bases and J by 8 bases, with 12 bases left in between. From germline, CDR1 is LNHDA and CDR2 SQIVND (reference sequence). This CDR3 spans 14 amino acids. Written as DNA, the CDR3 is TGTGCCAGTAGTATAGATTCCCTTAAGGGTACGCAGTATTTT. It is translated as CASSIDSLKGTQYF.

This chain connects TRBV7-6 to TRBJ1-2; 7 nucleotides match TRBD1. The J segment lost 3 bases and the V segment lost 3 bases, leaving 7 bases of the junction unmatched. This CDR3 contains 15 residues. Germline V gives CDR1 SGHVS, CDR2 FNYEAQ. The CDR3 here is CASSLLAGQYYGYTF. CDR3 DNA: TGTGCCAGCAGCTTGCTTGCGGGACAGTACTATGGCTACACCTTC. The full variable domain, its missing parts supplied by reference TRBV7-6 and TRBJ1-2, is GAGVSQSPRYKVTKRGQDVALRCDPISGHVSLYWYRQALGQGPEFLTYFNYEAQQDKSGLPNDRFSAERPEGSISTLTIQRTEQRDSAMYRCASSLLAGQYYGYTFGSGTRLTVV.

This clonotype appeared many times. The junction departs from the called germline gene at one end, perhaps through a read error. The chain joins TRBV28 to TRBJ2-5; TRBD2 matches at 7 bases. Germline CDR1 and CDR2: MDHEN and SYDVKM. This CDR3 region has 14 residues. The CDR3 loop reads CASSLGGRGETQYF. CDR3 nucleotides: TGTGCTAGCAGCTTAGGTGGGAGGGGAGAGACCCAGTACTTC.

This clonotype was counted at least ten times. This chain connects TRBV10-1 to TRBJ1-2; D not certain. Trimming stripped 6 bases from V and 7 bases from J, with 18 bases between. CDR3 length equals 14 residues. In germline, CDR1 is WNHNN, CDR2 SYGVQD (reference sequence). CDR3 region: CASSPDGYSSGYTF. The DNA for the CDR3 is TGCGCCAGCAGCCCGGACGGCTACTCCTCTGGCTACACCTTC.

The rearrangement links TRBV10-1 to TRBJ2-7; D is perhaps TRBD1 or TRBD2 (6 bases each). The V end was cut by 7 bases, the J end by 4 bases, with 26 bases between. The CDR3 is 17 amino acids. Germline V gene sequence: CDR1 WNHNN, CDR2 SYGVQD (reference sequence). CDR3 coding DNA: TGCGCCAGCACTATGTATCGGGGGCCCCCCCTAGTATACGAGCAGTACTTC. Translation gives CASTMYRGPPLVYEQYF.

This clonotype was seen many times. The chain employs TRBV6-1 and TRBJ1-6; no definite D call. Trimming stripped 7 bases from V and 7 bases from J, with 14 bases between. The germline V gene has CDR1 MNHNS and CDR2 SASEGT. The CDR3 is 14 residues long. The DNA of the CDR3 is TGTGCCAGCACCATAAGTGGAGAGAATTCACCCCTCCACTTT. It translates to CASTISGENSPLHF.

Many counts were recorded for this clonotype. This rearrangement joins TRBV10-3 to TRBJ1-5; D ambiguous. Trimming pared 8 bases from V and 8 bases from J, leaving 7 bases between. The germline V gene has CDR1 ENHRY and CDR2 SYGVKD. The CDR3 has 10 amino acids. The CDR3 DNA sequence: TGTGCCATCGTCTCGGAGCCCCAGCATTTT. It codes for CAIVSEPQHF.

As regards this clonotype: Sequence at one end of the junction differs from germline and may be a read error. The J gene is TRBJ2-1, the V gene TRBV7-7; 10 bases are shared with TRBD2. Germline loops: CDR1 SSHAT, CDR2 FNYEAQ (reference sequence). This CDR3 has 15 residues. The CDR3 DNA is TGTGCTAGCAGCCAATCTAGCGGGGGTCATAATGAGCAGTTCTTC. Residues: CASSQSSGGHNEQFF.